This TCR beta chain stems from a study of blood T cell repertoires in COVID-19 (dated by TCRdb to between 2020 and 2021). Regarding the research as a whole: Samples from collaborators originated in the United States, Italy and Spain and spanned both the acute and convalescent phases of COVID-19. The material from the prospective study consisted of cDNA or gDNA derived from T cells, B-cell-depleted T cells, or PBMCs. Subjects who had been exposed to COVID-19, were actively infected with it, or had recovered from it provided the deeply sampled blood TCRbeta repertoires that made up the dataset. A freely available public database, intended as a resource for researchers studying the immune response to SARS-CoV-2, is where the repertoires were released. The samples were drawn from the first 160 participants of the ongoing ImmuneRACE study and from over 950 subjects provided by 6 global collaborators. A de-identified subject ID, COVID-19 status, age in years and sex were almost always included in the sample metadata. HLA class I and class II types, where available, came from metadata supplied by the sample provider rather than from assay-based typing. What the work shows at the level of the full study, not this receptor alone: How much clinical and demographic metadata was included differed by source and by participant, and the metadata was provided uncurated.

The immunoSEQ Assay, a bias-controlled multiplex PCR, was used to amplify TCRbeta CDR3 regions from genomic DNA. Per the source publication's procedure: Nucleated cell counts per sample were estimated from amplification of reference gene primers within the assay. To quantify the absolute abundance of each unique TCRbeta CDR3 rearrangement, sequence reads were collapsed and filtered. For each sample, productive Simpson clonality was calculated as the square root of Simpson's diversity index across productive rearrangements. As stored in TCRdb, this immuneACCESS dataset retains in-frame rearrangements with V and J assigned. A fraction of the clones does not appear; measured against another copy, unresolved V genes explain less than half of the discrepancy, and the remainder lacks a known reason. V, J and clone size are those of that table, while D and trimming were read from the DNA. For this sample the table gives approximately 28,000 clones, of which 72% were detected only once. The ten largest account for under 25% of the sample.

Unmatched junction bases come to 4, with V trimmed by 3 bases and J by 4 bases. Taken from cysteine to phenylalanine, the CDR3 has 15 residues. CDR3 DNA is the only sequence kept; it has 45 bases, read in frame from the first base. The germline V gene supplies CDR1 MDHEN and CDR2 SYDVKM. Each collaborating institution followed its own protocols to collect whole blood in K2EDTA tubes. Collaborator samples were shipped for TCRbeta analysis as frozen whole blood, isolated PBMCs, or DNA extracted from either sample type. Concerning this clone: What this receptor recognizes is not known. No much larger clone exists at a distance of one base, and base qualities are not known.

The chain couples TRBV28 to TRBJ2-5, with 11 bases aligning to TRBD2. Sequencing was performed on peripheral blood. The origin of this receptor is a boy between 2 and 10 years old with active or convalescent COVID-19. The CDR3 corresponds to CASSFLAGGRETQYF. The bases are TGTGCCAGCAGTTTTCTAGCGGGAGGCAGAGAGACCCAGTACTTC.